Listed here are 9 T cell receptor beta chains from one sample, sequenced in a study of T cells after somatic rescue of genetic block. Profiling relied on immunoSEQ multiplex PCR, and the TCRdb table lists in-frame clones only, not all of them. The table shows 55,000 to 70,000 clones, with 80% to 95% occurring only once. The specimen was peripheral blood mononuclear cells (PBMCs). The receptors were sampled from a man aged 40-50 years.

The V call is TRBV6-4, the J call TRBJ2-1; D might be TRBD1 or TRBD2, each matching 5 bases. Deletions cut 3 bases from V and 3 bases from J, with 15 bases between. The CDR3 is 16 amino acids. Germline V gene sequence: CDR1 MRHNA, CDR2 SNTAGT. This chain's CDR3 is CASSDVWGRVYNEQFF. Here the CDR3 DNA reads TGTGCCAGCAGTGATGTATGGGGGAGAGTCTACAATGAGCAGTTCTTC.

This sequence joins TRBV5-1 and TRBJ2-5; D may match TRBD1 or TRBD2 (5 bases each). The CDR3 extends over 13 amino acids. V was cut by 4 bases and J by 3 bases, with 10 bases left in between. The germline V gene encodes CDR1 SGHRS and CDR2 YFSETQ. The CDR3 nucleotides are TGCGCCAGCAGCATGGGGACGGAAGAGACCCAGTACTTC. It encodes CASSMGTEETQYF.

V and J are TRBV11-2 and TRBJ2-3; no definite D call. The CDR3 runs 16 residues. Trimming pared 1 base from V and 0 bases from J, leaving 11 bases between. From germline, CDR1 is SGHAT and CDR2 FQNNGV. CDR3 nucleotide sequence: TGTGCCAGCAGCTTAGTGACCGAGTCTAGCACAGATACGCAGTATTTT. Translated, it gives CASSLVTESSTDTQYF. Supplemented by reference TRBV11-2 and TRBJ2-3, the full variable domain reads EAGVAQSPRYKIIEKRQSVAFWCNPISGHATLYWYQQILGQGPKLLIQFQNNGVVDDSQLPKDRFSAERLKGVDSTLKIQPAKLEDSAVYLCASSLVTESSTDTQYFGPGTRLTVL.

This clone was counted a few times. This chain joins TRBV6-5 and TRBJ2-7; D call uncertain. The CDR3 spans 14 residues. V was clipped by 6 bases and J by 3 bases, with 15 bases between them. The germline V gene has CDR1 MNHEY and CDR2 SVGAGI. DNA for the CDR3: TGTGCCAGCAGCACTACTCCAGGCGGCTACGAGCAGTACTTC. Encoded protein: CASSTTPGGYEQYF.

This sequence joins TRBV28 and TRBJ2-7, with 10 bases identical to TRBD2. Germline V gives CDR1 MDHEN, CDR2 SYDVKM. The CDR3 has 13 amino acids. V gave up 6 bases and J gave up 6 bases; unmatched junction bases: 5. The CDR3 DNA sequence: TGTGCCAGCAGCCAAAGACTAGCGGGCGAGCAGTACTTC. Translating it yields CASSQRLAGEQYF.

The chain combines TRBV12-5 with TRBJ2-3, with 9 bases that match TRBD2. The junction had 2 bases not matched to a gene; V was cut back by 5 bases and J by 2 bases. This CDR3 contains 14 residues. The germline gives CDR1 LGHNT, CDR2 FRNRAP. DNA of the CDR3: TGTGCTAGTGGTGGGGGACTAGCCACAGATACGCAGTATTTT. Its protein is CASGGGLATDTQYF.

This clone appeared once. V is TRBV18 and J is TRBJ2-7; 7 nucleotides line up with TRBD1. Germline V lookup: CDR1 KGHSH, CDR2 LQKENI. The V segment lost 1 base and the J segment 5 bases; nucleotides outside the gene matches: 2. There are 13 residues in the CDR3. DNA of the CDR3: TGTGCCAGCTCACCACGACAGGGCGACGAGCAGTACTTC. Its protein is CASSPRQGDEQYF.

The V and J genes are TRBV7-6 and TRBJ2-1; TRBD1 aligns across 7 bases. Germline values: CDR1 SGHVS, CDR2 FNYEAQ. This CDR3 comprises 12 residues. Trimming removed 5 bases from V and 9 bases from J; junction bases left unmatched: 4. As DNA, the CDR3 is TGTGCCAGCAGCGACAGGGTGACTGAGCAGTTCTTC. Residues: CASSDRVTEQFF.

The V call is TRBV5-1, the J call TRBJ2-7; D is possibly TRBD2 (6 bases). This CDR3 is 14 amino acids long. Deletions cut 4 bases from V and 2 bases from J, with 13 bases between. The germline gives CDR1 SGHRS, CDR2 YFSETQ. CDR3 bases: TGCGCCAGCAGCCTATGGGGAGGCACCTACGAGCAGTACTTC. Its protein product is CASSLWGGTYEQYF. The variable domain in full, with the rest retrieved from reference TRBV5-1 and TRBJ2-7, is KAGVTQTPRYLIKTRGQQVTLSCSPISGHRSVSWYQQTPGQGLQFLFEYFSETQRNKGNFPGRFSGRQFSNSRSEMNVSTLELGDSALYLCASSLWGGTYEQYFGPGTRLTVT.